This T cell receptor (beta chain) appears in the sequencing data of a study of OX40 agonist ivuxolimab in advanced cancers. About the study: The dose of intravenous ivuxolimab that patients received every 2 weeks ranged from 0.01 to 10 mg/kg.

This clone was recorded once. Assay used: immunoSEQ multiplex PCR; TCRdb lists only in-frame clones, some missing. Of roughly 70,000 clones in the sample, almost 90% were seen once. The V gene's germline CDR1 is SGHTA and CDR2 FQGTGA. The CDR3 extends over 16 amino acids. The junction had 6 bases not matched to a gene; V was cut back by 5 bases and J by 1 base. This sequence joins TRBV7-3 and TRBJ2-3; 10 bases are a match to TRBD2. The TCR originated in an adult with an advanced solid tumor such as melanoma, head and neck, liver or kidney cancer. The sequenced sample was CD4+ or CD8+ T cells sorted from blood, obtained in a trial of the OX40 agonist ivuxolimab. Here the CDR3 DNA reads TGTGCCAGCAGCCCCGGACTAGCGGAAGGCACAGATACGCAGTATTTT. It specifies CASSPGLAEGTDTQYF.